This T cell receptor beta chain came from a study of T cells after posttransplantation cyclophosphamide. This clone has at least ten counts. Its target is unknown. Trimming cost V 6 bases and J 3 bases; bases outside gene matches: 8. This CDR3 has 14 amino acids. Germline lookup yields CDR1 SNHLY and CDR2 FYNNEI. The assay was immunoSEQ multiplex PCR, and TCRdb's table has in-frame clones only and misses some. The sample was found to contain about 25,000 clones, and every one recurs. Overall study findings and caveats: TRB clonality was highly associated with recipient CMV seropositivity and reactivation.

The J gene is TRBJ2-7, the V gene TRBV2, with 7 positions matching TRBD1. The receptor's source is a woman between 50 and 59 years old in good health, CMV-negative, and a related stem cell transplant donor. Sample: PBMCs. CDR3: CASRPGQRYYEQYF. The CDR3 DNA reads TGTGCCAGCAGGCCGGGACAGCGGTACTACGAGCAGTACTTC.